This T cell receptor (beta chain) comes out of a study of blood T cell repertoires in COVID-19. Turning to the study itself: Sites across the United States, Italy and Spain contributed samples from acute and convalescent COVID-19. Nucleic acid was either cDNA or gDNA, and it came from T cells, B-cell-depleted T cells, or PBMCs.

V dropped 4 bases and J dropped 2; count of bases not matched to a gene: 4. This CDR3 has 16 amino acids. CDR1 is SGHVS, CDR2 FNYEAQ, per germline. Methods used by the authors: Quantification of nucleated cells was approximated via reference gene primer amplification. TCRdb's copy holds only in-frame clones and misses some; the assay was immunoSEQ multiplex PCR. The V and J calls and clone size were taken over from that table, and D and trimming were inferred from the DNA. The sample yields 200,000 to 250,000 clones, over 70% seen once. This chain uses TRBV7-6 with TRBJ2-5; the match to TRBD2 covers 13 bases. Sequencing was done on a sample of peripheral blood. This TCR derives from a woman in her seventies with acute or convalescent COVID-19. For the CDR3, the DNA is TGTGCCAGCAGCTCCGGACTAGCGGGAGTGCAAGAGACCCAGTACTTC. Protein: CASSSGLAGVQETQYF.